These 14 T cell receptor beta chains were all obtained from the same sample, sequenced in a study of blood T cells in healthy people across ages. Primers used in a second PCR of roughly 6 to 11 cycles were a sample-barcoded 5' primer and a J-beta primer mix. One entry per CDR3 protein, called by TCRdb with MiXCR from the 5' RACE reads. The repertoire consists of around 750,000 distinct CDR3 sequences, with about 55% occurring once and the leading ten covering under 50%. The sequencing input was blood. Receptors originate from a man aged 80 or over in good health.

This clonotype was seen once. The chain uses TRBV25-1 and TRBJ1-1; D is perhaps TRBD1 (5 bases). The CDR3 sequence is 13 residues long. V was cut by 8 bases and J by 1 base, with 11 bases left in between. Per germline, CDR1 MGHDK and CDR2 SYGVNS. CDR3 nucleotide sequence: TGTGCCAGCGGGGGGGTTGGGAACACTGAAGCTTTCTTT. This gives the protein CASGGVGNTEAFF.

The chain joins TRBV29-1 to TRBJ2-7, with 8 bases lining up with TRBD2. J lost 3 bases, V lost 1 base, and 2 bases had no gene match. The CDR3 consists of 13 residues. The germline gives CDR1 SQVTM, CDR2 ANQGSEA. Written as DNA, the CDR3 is TGCAGCGTTGAAGGGCGGGAGGTCTACGAGCAGTACTTC. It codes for CSVEGREVYEQYF.

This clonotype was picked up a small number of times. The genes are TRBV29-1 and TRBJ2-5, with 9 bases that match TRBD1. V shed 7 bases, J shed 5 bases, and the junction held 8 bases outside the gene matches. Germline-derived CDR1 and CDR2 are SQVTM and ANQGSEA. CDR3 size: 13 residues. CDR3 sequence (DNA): TGCAGCGCGAGTCGCGGACAGGGGGAGACCCAGTACTTC. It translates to CSASRGQGETQYF.

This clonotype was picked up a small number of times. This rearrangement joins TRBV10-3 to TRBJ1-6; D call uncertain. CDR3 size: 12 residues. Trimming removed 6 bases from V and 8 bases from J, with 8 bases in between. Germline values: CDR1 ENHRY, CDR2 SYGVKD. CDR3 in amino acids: CAISRGYSPLHF. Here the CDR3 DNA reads TGTGCCATCAGCCGGGGTTATTCACCCCTCCACTTT.

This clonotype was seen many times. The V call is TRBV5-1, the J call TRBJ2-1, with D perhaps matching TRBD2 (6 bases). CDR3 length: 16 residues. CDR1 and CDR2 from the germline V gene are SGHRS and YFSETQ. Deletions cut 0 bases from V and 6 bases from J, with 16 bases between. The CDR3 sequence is CASSLADSLGGNEQFF. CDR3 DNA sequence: TGCGCCAGCAGCTTGGCCGACAGTTTGGGGGGCAATGAGCAGTTCTTC. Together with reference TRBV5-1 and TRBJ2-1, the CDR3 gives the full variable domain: KAGVTQTPRYLIKTRGQQVTLSCSPISGHRSVSWYQQTPGQGLQFLFEYFSETQRNKGNFPGRFSGRQFSNSRSEMNVSTLELGDSALYLCASSLADSLGGNEQFFGPGTRLTVL.

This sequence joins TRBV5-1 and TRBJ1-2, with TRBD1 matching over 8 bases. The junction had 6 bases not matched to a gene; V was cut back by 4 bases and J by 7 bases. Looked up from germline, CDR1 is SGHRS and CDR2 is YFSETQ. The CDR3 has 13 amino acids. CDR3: CASSAGQGSGYTF. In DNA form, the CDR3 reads TGCGCCAGCAGCGCCGGACAGGGATCTGGCTACACCTTC.

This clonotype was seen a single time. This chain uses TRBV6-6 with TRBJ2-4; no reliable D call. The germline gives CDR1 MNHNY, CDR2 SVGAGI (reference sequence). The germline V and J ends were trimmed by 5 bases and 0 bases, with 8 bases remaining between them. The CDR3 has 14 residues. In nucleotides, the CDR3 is TGTGCCAGCAGTCCCGCTTTAGCCAAAAACATTCAGTACTTC. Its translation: CASSPALAKNIQYF.

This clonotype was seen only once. CDR3 amino acids: CSVVVWTSETQYF. The CDR3 DNA sequence: TGCAGCGTTGTGGTTTGGACATCAGAGACCCAGTACTTC. The V call is TRBV29-1, the J call TRBJ2-5; D might be TRBD1 (5 bases). Germline values: CDR1 SQVTM, CDR2 ANQGSEA. The V and J ends lost 4 bases and 4 bases respectively, with 13 bases between them. This CDR3 contains 13 residues.

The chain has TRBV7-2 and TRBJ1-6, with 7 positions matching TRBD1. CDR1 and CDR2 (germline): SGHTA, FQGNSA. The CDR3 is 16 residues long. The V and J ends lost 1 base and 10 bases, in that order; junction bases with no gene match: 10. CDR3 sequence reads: CASSLGETGLRSPLHF. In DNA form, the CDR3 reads TGTGCCAGCAGCTTAGGGGAGACAGGGTTAAGGTCACCCCTCCACTTT.

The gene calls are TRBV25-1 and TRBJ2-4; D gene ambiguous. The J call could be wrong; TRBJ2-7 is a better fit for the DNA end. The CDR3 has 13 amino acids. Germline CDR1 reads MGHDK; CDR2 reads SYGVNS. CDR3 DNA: TGTGCCAGCAGTGCCAATCCACCCTACGAGCAGTACTTC. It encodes CASSANPPYEQYF.

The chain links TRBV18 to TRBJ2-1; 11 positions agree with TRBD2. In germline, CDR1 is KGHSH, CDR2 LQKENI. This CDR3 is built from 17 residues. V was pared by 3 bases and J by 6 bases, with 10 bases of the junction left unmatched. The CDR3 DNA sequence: TGTGCCAGCTCACCCCTTGGGCTAGCGGGAGGAGTCAATGAGCAGTTCTTC. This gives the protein CASSPLGLAGGVNEQFF.

CDR3 bases: TGTGCCAGCAGTGGGGACAGAAGACTTAATTCACCCCTCCACTTT. It specifies CASSGDRRLNSPLHF. This chain connects TRBV12-3 or TRBV12-4 to TRBJ1-6; 7 bases agree with TRBD1. J lost 6 bases, V lost 5 bases, and 7 bases had no gene match. The CDR3 runs 15 residues.

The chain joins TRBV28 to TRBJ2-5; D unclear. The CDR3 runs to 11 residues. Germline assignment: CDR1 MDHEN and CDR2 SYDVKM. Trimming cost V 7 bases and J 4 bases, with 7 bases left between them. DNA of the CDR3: TGTGCCAGCACCGGACGAGAGACCCAGTACTTC. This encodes CASTGRETQYF. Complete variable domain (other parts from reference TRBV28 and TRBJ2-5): DVKVTQSSRYLVKRTGEKVFLECVQDMDHENMFWYRQDPGLGLRLIYFSYDVKMKEKGDIPEGYSVSREKKERFSLILESASTNQTSMYLCASTGRETQYFGPGTRLLVL.

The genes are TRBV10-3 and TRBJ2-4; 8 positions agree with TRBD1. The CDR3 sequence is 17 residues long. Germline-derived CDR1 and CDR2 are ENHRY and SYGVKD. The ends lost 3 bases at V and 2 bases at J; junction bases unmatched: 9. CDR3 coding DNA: TGTGCCATCAGTGACGGGACAGGTGGGGGAACCAAAAACATTCAGTACTTC. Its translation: CAISDGTGGGTKNIQYF.